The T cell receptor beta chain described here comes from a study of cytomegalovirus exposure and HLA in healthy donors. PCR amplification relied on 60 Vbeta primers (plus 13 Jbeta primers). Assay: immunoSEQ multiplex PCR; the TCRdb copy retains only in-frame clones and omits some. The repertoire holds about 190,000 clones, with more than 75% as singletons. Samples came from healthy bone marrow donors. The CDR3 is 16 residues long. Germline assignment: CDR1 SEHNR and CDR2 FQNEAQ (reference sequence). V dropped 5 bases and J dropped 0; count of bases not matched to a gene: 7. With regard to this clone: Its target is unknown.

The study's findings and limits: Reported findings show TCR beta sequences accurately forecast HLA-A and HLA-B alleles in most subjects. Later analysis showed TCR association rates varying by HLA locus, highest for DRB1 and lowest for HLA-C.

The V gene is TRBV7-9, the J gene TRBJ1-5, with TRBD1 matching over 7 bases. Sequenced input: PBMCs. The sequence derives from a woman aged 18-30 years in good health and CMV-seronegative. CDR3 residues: CASSPRTGSSNQPQHF. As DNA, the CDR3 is TGTGCCAGCAGCCCGCGGACAGGATCTAGCAATCAGCCCCAGCATTTT. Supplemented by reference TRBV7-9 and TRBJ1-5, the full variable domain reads DTGVSQNPRHKITKRGQNVTFRCDPISEHNRLYWYRQTLGQGPEFLTYFQNEAQLEKSRLLSDRFSAERPKGSFSTLEIQRTEQGDSAMYLCASSPRTGSSNQPQHFGDGTRLSIL.